The 4 T cell receptor beta chains below all came from one sample that was sequenced in a study of early T cells in non-severe SARS-CoV-2 infection (dated by TCRdb to the early 2020s). Library method: 5' RACE. Sequencing took place on a NextSeq 500. TCRdb trimmed public reads at Q25 via fastp, called clones via MiXCR and kept in-frame beta chains. Records with the same CDR3 protein are collapsed into one entry carrying the most frequent genes and DNA. The sample table lists under 85,000 distinct CDR3 sequences, around 12% of them with a count of one. The biggest ten clones account for about 16% of the sample. The source material was whole blood, sampled at baseline. These receptors were collected from an adult who was a healthcare worker with PCR-confirmed SARS-CoV-2 infection or an uninfected control (not recorded which). The donor label of this sample is uncertain.

Only a few counts were recorded for this clonotype. The chain employs TRBV9 and TRBJ2-3; 7 bases are a match to TRBD1. Germline V gene sequence: CDR1 SGDLS, CDR2 YYNGEE. The CDR3 covers 14 residues. Trimming took 3 bases from V and 2 from J; bases not matched to a gene: 3. In DNA, the CDR3 is TGTGCCAGCAGCGCGACAGGGCCCACAGATACGCAGTATTTT. Translation gives CASSATGPTDTQYF.

This clonotype was recorded many times. The chain is built from TRBV12-5 and TRBJ2-7; possible D gene TRBD1, 7 bases. Per germline, CDR1 LGHNT and CDR2 FRNRAP. The CDR3 is made up of 15 amino acids. Trimming stripped 3 bases from V and 3 bases from J, with 15 bases between. This CDR3 is CASGLVTGRRYEQYF. The CDR3 DNA is TGTGCTAGTGGTTTAGTGACAGGGAGGCGCTACGAGCAGTACTTC.

This clonotype was observed at least ten times. This sequence joins TRBV4-2 and TRBJ2-5; 9 nucleotides align to TRBD2. V shed 4 bases, J shed 2 bases, and the junction held 5 bases outside the gene matches. Germline V gene sequence: CDR1 LGHNA, CDR2 YNFKEQ. CDR3 length: 15 amino acids. The DNA for the CDR3 is TGTGCCAGCAGCCCCAAGGCGGGGGGGCAAGAGACCCAGTACTTC. As protein: CASSPKAGGQETQYF.

This clonotype has a count of ten or more. The gene calls are TRBV12-3 or TRBV12-4 and TRBJ2-3, with 7 bases that match TRBD2. V shed 5 bases and J 6 bases; nucleotides not matched to a gene: 8. CDR3 length equals 14 residues. The CDR3 here is CASSTPTGGDTQYF. The CDR3 region has the DNA TGTGCCAGCAGTACCCCCACCGGGGGGGATACGCAGTATTTT.